These T cell receptor beta chains were read from a single sample in a study of blood T cell repertoires in COVID-19. Sequencing used immunoSEQ multiplex PCR; TCRdb keeps in-frame clones, though not all of them. In the table there are approximately 110,000 clones, around 90% of which are singletons. Sequenced: peripheral blood. The receptors derive from a man aged 50 to 59 with COVID-19, enrolled during active disease. CDR3s include the opening cysteine and the closing phenylalanine or tryptophan. D genes are given only for firm matches. A clone size is listed for some rows: how often the clone was seen (once, few, many), or a class if it is expanded.

j_call: TRBJ1-3
clone_size: .
d_call: .
v_call: TRBV10-1
cdr3_nt: TGCGCCAGCAGTGTGGGTCCCGACAGCGACTCTGGAAACACCATATATTTT
cdr3_aa: CASSVGPDSDSGNTIYF

j_call: TRBJ1-2
clone_size: once
d_call: .
v_call: TRBV6-5
cdr3_nt: TGTGCCAGCAGTTACTCTCCAGAAAACTATGGCTACACCTTC
cdr3_aa: CASSYSPENYGYTF

j_call: TRBJ2-7
clone_size: .
d_call: .
v_call: TRBV3-1/TRBV3-2
cdr3_nt: TGTGCCAGCAGCCAATTCGGGGATGAGCAGTACTTC
cdr3_aa: CASSQFGDEQYF

j_call: TRBJ2-2
clone_size: once
d_call: TRBD1
v_call: TRBV7-9
cdr3_nt: TGTGCCAGCAGCCCGGGACAGTCGCCCGGGGAGCTGTTTTTT
cdr3_aa: CASSPGQSPGELFF

j_call: TRBJ2-5
clone_size: .
d_call: TRBD1
v_call: TRBV11-2
cdr3_nt: TGTGCCAGCAGCCCCCGACAGGGGCACCAAGAGACCCAGTACTTC
cdr3_aa: CASSPRQGHQETQYF

j_call: TRBJ1-2
clone_size: .
d_call: TRBD1
v_call: TRBV4-2
cdr3_nt: TGTGCCAGCAGCCAAGTGACAGGGGGATCATCAGGGAATAACTATGGCTACACCTTC
cdr3_aa: CASSQVTGGSSGNNYGYTF

j_call: TRBJ1-1
clone_size: .
d_call: .
v_call: TRBV23-1
cdr3_nt: TGCGCCAGCAGTATGGACAGCTTGAACACTGAAGCTTTCTTT
cdr3_aa: CASSMDSLNTEAFF

j_call: TRBJ2-1
clone_size: .
d_call: TRBD2
v_call: TRBV9
cdr3_nt: TGTGCCAGCAGCGTAGATGGACTAGGTATTAATGAGCAGTTCTTC
cdr3_aa: CASSVDGLGINEQFF

j_call: TRBJ1-1
clone_size: .
d_call: .
v_call: TRBV29-1
cdr3_nt: TGCAGCGTTGAAGATAGAACCTACACTACGTCTGAAGCTTTCTTT
cdr3_aa: CSVEDRTYTTSEAFF

j_call: TRBJ1-5
clone_size: .
d_call: .
v_call: TRBV28
cdr3_nt: TGTGCCAAACCTCGGGAAAGGCCCCAGCATTTT
cdr3_aa: CAKPRERPQHF

j_call: TRBJ2-7
clone_size: .
d_call: TRBD2
v_call: TRBV5-8
cdr3_nt: TGTGCCAGCAGCTTCTTGACTAGCGCCTACGAGCAGTACTTC
cdr3_aa: CASSFLTSAYEQYF

j_call: TRBJ2-7
clone_size: .
d_call: TRBD1
v_call: TRBV7-2
cdr3_nt: TGTGCCAGCAGCTTAGGACAGGGGTTCGTCGACGAGCAGTACTTC
cdr3_aa: CASSLGQGFVDEQYF